This entry lists 7 T cell receptor beta chains sequenced from one sample in a study of T cells in Graves' hyperthyroidism and ophthalmopathy. Amplified TCR beta CDR3 regions came from RNA transcripts. First-round RT-PCR of the TCR CDR3 relied on the HTBI primer set. TCRdb re-derived calls from the multiplex PCR reads in MiXCR, one entry per CDR3 protein. There are fewer than 350,000 distinct CDR3 sequences in the sample; around a sixth occur only once, and around 16% lies in the top ten. Specimen: blood. The receptor set was obtained from a woman between 40 and 55 years old with Graves' ophthalmopathy.

This clonotype was counted at least ten times. The chain employs TRBV20-1 and TRBJ1-1; D gene unclear. This CDR3 has 10 residues. Germline V gives CDR1 DFQATT, CDR2 SNEGSKA (reference sequence). The CDR3 region has the DNA TGCAGGGCAGGGAACACTGAAGCTTTCTTT. Translated: CRAGNTEAFF.

In its sample, this clonotype was seen a few times. The chain's CDR3 is CASSLSDAYVSYEQYF. In DNA form, the CDR3 reads TGTGCCAGCAGTTTATCTGACGCCTATGTCTCCTACGAGCAGTACTTC. The chain recombines TRBV27 with TRBJ2-7; D unresolved. V lost 0 bases and J 0 bases, leaving 12 bases between the germline ends. The germline V gene has CDR1 MNHEY and CDR2 SMNVEV (reference sequence). This CDR3 region has 16 residues.

Ten or more counts support this clonotype. At one end the junction does not follow the germline gene, possibly because of a read error. This sequence joins TRBV29-1 and TRBJ2-7; 8 bases are a match to TRBD1. Germline loops: CDR1 SQVTM, CDR2 ANQGSEA. The CDR3 has 13 residues. This CDR3 reads CSAGRQGSYGQYF. The CDR3 nucleotides are TGCAGCGCCGGTCGACAGGGGTCCTACGGGCAGTACTTC.

This clonotype was counted at least ten times. CDR3 sequence: CASSLAAFETQYF. Written as DNA, the CDR3 is TGTGCCAGCAGCTTAGCTGCTTTTGAGACCCAGTACTTC. This chain joins TRBV7-2 and TRBJ2-5; D is unclear. This CDR3 has 13 amino acids. Germline CDR1 SGHTA, CDR2 FQGNSA. V was clipped by 0 bases and J by 5 bases, with 7 bases between them.

This clonotype was observed a few times. The chain recombines TRBV11-2 with TRBJ2-5, with TRBD2 identical over 9 bases. Germline CDR1 is SGHAT and CDR2 is FQNNGV. This CDR3 region has 16 residues. The trim removed 1 base at V and 5 bases at J, leaving 8 bases unmatched. The CDR3 is CASSLGLAGTLETQYF. In DNA form, the CDR3 reads TGTGCCAGCAGCTTAGGGCTAGCGGGAACGCTTGAGACCCAGTACTTC.

This clonotype was detected ten times or more. The chain couples TRBV24-1 to TRBJ1-1; no clear D. The germline CDR1 and CDR2 sequences are KGHDR and SFDVKD. The V end lost 9 bases, the J end lost 6 bases, and 25 bases lay between the germline ends. This CDR3 region has 16 residues. The CDR3 loop is CATRAPGIGVVAEAFF. Here the CDR3 DNA reads TGTGCCACCCGGGCCCCGGGGATTGGGGTGGTCGCTGAAGCTTTCTTT.

This clonotype occurred many times. The chain recombines TRBV19 with TRBJ1-2; the match to TRBD1 covers 9 bases. After removal of 5 bases from V and 7 bases from J, the junction contained 11 bases not matched to a gene. This CDR3 comprises 15 residues. Germline V CDR1 and CDR2: LNHDA, SQIVND (reference sequence). CDR3 nucleotides: TGTGCCAGTAGTGTACAGGGGGCGCACAAATTTGGCTACACCTTC. It codes for CASSVQGAHKFGYTF.